A selection of T cell receptor beta chains follows, all from one sample in a study of vaccination and CD4 T cells after COVID-19. The antigens these receptors bind are not known. TCRdb re-called the PCR reads through MiXCR, storing one row per CDR3 protein. Seen here are around 6,000 distinct CDR3 sequences, more than 15% observed once, and the top ten hold around 20%. The sequencing input was CD4+ T cells from blood, cultured in vitro. These receptors all come from a human donor who had recovered from COVID-19. Each CDR3 is given with its conserved first and last residue. The order of the fields is clone size, D gene, V gene, J gene, CDR3 protein, CDR3 DNA. D genes are given only for firm matches. Only part of the rows carry a size: once, few, many, or a class if the clone is expanded.

clone_size: NA; d_call: TRBD2; v_call: TRBV7-2; j_call: TRBJ2-2; cdr3_aa: CASTSRRLAGFANTGELFF; cdr3_nt: TGTGCCAGCACCTCCCGGCGGCTAGCGGGATTCGCGAACACCGGGGAGCTGTTTTTT
clone_size: NA; d_call: TRBD1; v_call: TRBV5-4; j_call: TRBJ1-1; cdr3_aa: CASSLTGQGANTEAFF; cdr3_nt: TGTGCCAGCAGCTTGACAGGACAGGGGGCGAACACTGAAGCTTTCTTT
clone_size: few; d_call: TRBD2; v_call: TRBV29-1; j_call: TRBJ2-3; cdr3_aa: CSTKGAGGTDTQYF; cdr3_nt: TGCAGCACAAAAGGGGCGGGAGGAACAGATACGCAGTATTTT
clone_size: NA; d_call: NA; v_call: TRBV15; j_call: TRBJ2-3; cdr3_aa: CATSETRTSTDTQYF; cdr3_nt: TGTGCCACCAGCGAAACCAGGACTAGCACAGATACGCAGTATTTT
clone_size: few; d_call: TRBD1; v_call: TRBV6-1; j_call: TRBJ2-3; cdr3_aa: CASSREGARTDTQYF; cdr3_nt: TGTGCCAGCAGCCGCGAGGGGGCCCGCACAGATACGCAGTATTTT
clone_size: NA; d_call: NA; v_call: TRBV12-5; j_call: TRBJ1-6; cdr3_aa: CASGRGHQSSYNSPLHF; cdr3_nt: TGTGCTAGTGGTCGTGGACACCAGAGCTCCTATAATTCACCCCTCCACTTT
clone_size: NA; d_call: TRBD2; v_call: TRBV4-1; j_call: TRBJ2-3; cdr3_aa: CASSQAAGTTDTQYF; cdr3_nt: TGCGCCAGCAGCCAAGCAGCGGGGACCACAGATACGCAGTATTTT
clone_size: few; d_call: NA; v_call: TRBV11-2; j_call: TRBJ2-6; cdr3_aa: CASSSSTPWPGPFEANVLTF; cdr3_nt: TGTGCCAGCAGCTCCTCCACCCCTTGGCCGGGACCATTTGAGGCCAACGTCCTGACTTTC
clone_size: few; d_call: TRBD2; v_call: TRBV7-6; j_call: TRBJ2-2; cdr3_aa: CASSLALAGGAGELFF; cdr3_nt: TGTGCCAGCAGCTTAGCCCTAGCGGGAGGAGCCGGGGAGCTGTTTTTT
clone_size: few; d_call: TRBD1; v_call: TRBV6-2/TRBV6-3; j_call: TRBJ1-5; cdr3_aa: CASSRGQGRNQPQHF; cdr3_nt: TGTGCCAGCAGTAGGGGACAGGGTCGGAATCAGCCCCAGCATTTT
clone_size: once; d_call: NA; v_call: TRBV5-1; j_call: TRBJ1-1; cdr3_aa: CASSPQGRGGHTEAFF; cdr3_nt: TGCGCCAGCAGCCCCCAGGGGAGGGGGGGGCACACTGAAGCTTTCTTT
clone_size: few; d_call: NA; v_call: TRBV25-1; j_call: TRBJ2-1; cdr3_aa: CASSDPGRSEQFF; cdr3_nt: TGTGCCAGCAGTGATCCGGGTCGGAGTGAGCAGTTCTTC
clone_size: medium-sized; d_call: TRBD2; v_call: TRBV7-8; j_call: TRBJ2-1; cdr3_aa: CASSSFLGLAGGTYNEQFF; cdr3_nt: TGTGCCAGCAGCTCATTCCTTGGACTAGCGGGGGGGACCTACAATGAGCAGTTCTTC
clone_size: medium-sized; d_call: TRBD1; v_call: TRBV7-9; j_call: TRBJ1-2; cdr3_aa: CASAVRQGAGGYTF; cdr3_nt: TGTGCCAGCGCTGTCCGGCAGGGGGCGGGTGGCTACACCTTC
clone_size: NA; d_call: NA; v_call: TRBV12-3/TRBV12-4; j_call: TRBJ2-5; cdr3_aa: CASSFSQVLETQYF; cdr3_nt: TGTGCCAGCAGTTTCTCACAGGTTTTGGAGACCCAGTACTTC
clone_size: few; d_call: TRBD1; v_call: TRBV5-1; j_call: TRBJ2-7; cdr3_aa: CASSFRGRGFNEQYF; cdr3_nt: TGCGCCAGCAGCTTTAGGGGCAGGGGGTTCAACGAGCAGTACTTC
clone_size: few; d_call: NA; v_call: TRBV7-2; j_call: TRBJ1-4; cdr3_aa: CASSRGGSEKLFF; cdr3_nt: TGTGCCAGCAGCCGGGGGGGGAGTGAAAAACTGTTTTTT
clone_size: few; d_call: NA; v_call: TRBV7-6; j_call: TRBJ2-7; cdr3_aa: CASSLKLQEGVRFVEQYF; cdr3_nt: TGTGCCAGCAGCTTAAAATTGCAAGAGGGGGTCCGGTTTGTTGAGCAGTACTTC
clone_size: medium-sized; d_call: TRBD1; v_call: TRBV27; j_call: TRBJ1-6; cdr3_aa: CASSPSRGQYNSPLHF; cdr3_nt: TGTGCCAGCAGTCCTTCCCGGGGACAGTATAATTCACCCCTCCACTTT
clone_size: medium-sized; d_call: NA; v_call: TRBV15; j_call: TRBJ1-5; cdr3_aa: CATSRERDRRPNQPQHF; cdr3_nt: TGTGCCACCAGCAGAGAGAGGGACCGCCGGCCCAATCAGCCCCAGCATTTT
clone_size: few; d_call: NA; v_call: TRBV6-1; j_call: TRBJ2-1; cdr3_aa: CASSVELGEYNEQFF; cdr3_nt: TGTGCCAGCAGTGTTGAGCTAGGAGAATACAATGAGCAGTTCTTC
clone_size: few; d_call: NA; v_call: TRBV6-1; j_call: TRBJ2-2; cdr3_aa: CASASGTTNTGELFF; cdr3_nt: TGTGCCAGCGCCTCCGGGACGACGAACACCGGGGAGCTGTTTTTT
clone_size: NA; d_call: TRBD1; v_call: TRBV29-1; j_call: TRBJ1-3; cdr3_aa: CSVTGVYSGNTIYF; cdr3_nt: TGCAGCGTTACAGGGGTCTACTCTGGAAACACCATATATTTT
clone_size: NA; d_call: TRBD2; v_call: TRBV11-3; j_call: TRBJ2-1; cdr3_aa: CASSFERGSPYNEQFF; cdr3_nt: TGTGCCAGCAGCTTTGAGCGGGGGTCTCCCTACAATGAGCAGTTCTTC
clone_size: few; d_call: NA; v_call: TRBV7-2; j_call: TRBJ2-1; cdr3_aa: CASSPPRDNYNEQFF; cdr3_nt: TGTGCCAGCAGCCCCCCTCGGGACAACTACAATGAGCAGTTCTTC
clone_size: few; d_call: NA; v_call: TRBV7-6; j_call: TRBJ2-5; cdr3_aa: CASSPDGKETQYF; cdr3_nt: TGTGCCAGCAGCCCGGACGGGAAAGAGACCCAGTACTTC
clone_size: NA; d_call: NA; v_call: TRBV20-1; j_call: TRBJ2-5; cdr3_aa: CSARPRQGGETQYF; cdr3_nt: TGCAGTGCTAGACCCCGACAGGGAGGAGAGACCCAGTACTTC
clone_size: few; d_call: TRBD1; v_call: TRBV7-9; j_call: TRBJ1-1; cdr3_aa: CASSLRQGEAFF; cdr3_nt: TGTGCCAGCAGCTTACGACAGGGCGAAGCTTTCTTT
clone_size: NA; d_call: NA; v_call: TRBV30; j_call: TRBJ2-2; cdr3_aa: CAWIGTTNTGELFF; cdr3_nt: TGTGCCTGGATCGGGACAACGAACACCGGGGAGCTGTTTTTT
clone_size: NA; d_call: NA; v_call: TRBV4-3; j_call: TRBJ2-7; cdr3_aa: CASSQEAGPYEQYF; cdr3_nt: TGCGCCAGCAGCCAAGAGGCGGGTCCCTACGAGCAGTACTTC
clone_size: NA; d_call: TRBD1; v_call: TRBV2; j_call: TRBJ1-5; cdr3_aa: CASKSNRDRGSQPQHF; cdr3_nt: TGTGCCAGCAAAAGCAACCGGGACAGGGGGAGTCAGCCCCAGCATTTT
clone_size: NA; d_call: TRBD2; v_call: TRBV29-1; j_call: TRBJ2-1; cdr3_aa: CSARTSGATSYNEQFF; cdr3_nt: TGCAGCGCTCGGACTAGCGGGGCTACCTCCTACAATGAGCAGTTCTTC
clone_size: NA; d_call: NA; v_call: TRBV28; j_call: TRBJ2-4; cdr3_aa: CASSLTGGLAKNIQYF; cdr3_nt: TGTGCCAGCAGTTTAACAGGTGGTCTAGCCAAAAACATTCAGTACTTC
clone_size: NA; d_call: NA; v_call: TRBV5-1; j_call: TRBJ2-1; cdr3_aa: CASSASPETDEQFF; cdr3_nt: TGCGCCAGCAGCGCTTCTCCGGAGACGGATGAGCAGTTCTTC
clone_size: few; d_call: NA; v_call: TRBV24-1; j_call: TRBJ2-1; cdr3_aa: CATSDPGQALRNEQFF; cdr3_nt: TGTGCCACCAGTGACCCCGGCCAGGCCCTGAGGAATGAGCAGTTCTTC
clone_size: few; d_call: NA; v_call: TRBV7-2; j_call: TRBJ2-7; cdr3_aa: CASSLGPRTLYEQYF; cdr3_nt: TGTGCCAGCAGCTTAGGTCCCCGCACCCTCTACGAGCAGTACTTC
clone_size: few; d_call: NA; v_call: TRBV15; j_call: TRBJ2-7; cdr3_aa: CATSRDFDSIYEQYF; cdr3_nt: TGTGCCACCAGCAGAGATTTCGACTCCATTTACGAGCAGTACTTC
clone_size: NA; d_call: TRBD2; v_call: TRBV2; j_call: TRBJ2-5; cdr3_aa: CASTLAGELETQYF; cdr3_nt: TGTGCCAGCACTTTAGCGGGAGAGTTGGAGACCCAGTACTTC
clone_size: medium-sized; d_call: NA; v_call: TRBV7-8; j_call: TRBJ1-5; cdr3_aa: CASSLAGRGRGNQPQHF; cdr3_nt: TGTGCCAGCAGCTTAGCAGGTCGGGGGCGGGGCAATCAGCCCCAGCATTTT
clone_size: once; d_call: TRBD1; v_call: TRBV12-3/TRBV12-4; j_call: TRBJ1-2; cdr3_aa: CASAPGGKYYGYTF; cdr3_nt: TGTGCCAGCGCGCCAGGGGGAAAGTACTATGGCTACACCTTC
clone_size: few; d_call: NA; v_call: TRBV2; j_call: TRBJ1-2; cdr3_aa: CASRGSGGYTF; cdr3_nt: TGTGCCAGCCGGGGATCGGGCGGCTACACCTTC
clone_size: NA; d_call: NA; v_call: TRBV24-1; j_call: TRBJ2-7; cdr3_aa: CATSDPRRDYEQYF; cdr3_nt: TGTGCCACCAGTGATCCTCGACGGGACTACGAGCAGTACTTC
clone_size: medium-sized; d_call: NA; v_call: TRBV20-1; j_call: TRBJ1-2; cdr3_aa: CSASFRQGLHYGYTF; cdr3_nt: TGCAGTGCTAGTTTTAGGCAGGGTTTACACTATGGCTACACCTTC
clone_size: NA; d_call: NA; v_call: TRBV11-1; j_call: TRBJ1-1; cdr3_aa: CASSLEMNTEAFF; cdr3_nt: TGTGCCAGCAGCTTAGAGATGAACACTGAAGCTTTCTTT
clone_size: NA; d_call: NA; v_call: TRBV19; j_call: TRBJ2-3; cdr3_aa: CASSVQGTDTQYF; cdr3_nt: TGTGCCAGTTCGGTCCAGGGGACAGATACGCAGTATTTT
clone_size: few; d_call: TRBD1; v_call: TRBV28; j_call: TRBJ2-2; cdr3_aa: CASSSGQMNTGELFF; cdr3_nt: TGTGCCAGCAGTTCGGGACAGATGAACACCGGGGAGCTGTTTTTT
clone_size: few; d_call: NA; v_call: TRBV28; j_call: TRBJ1-5; cdr3_aa: CASSGAPLLADSNQPQHF; cdr3_nt: TGTGCCAGCAGTGGTGCCCCCCTCTTGGCGGATAGCAATCAGCCCCAGCATTTT
clone_size: NA; d_call: TRBD2; v_call: TRBV14; j_call: TRBJ2-2; cdr3_aa: CASSQARWIAGATGELFF; cdr3_nt: TGTGCCAGCAGCCAAGCAAGGTGGATAGCGGGGGCGACCGGGGAGCTGTTTTTT
clone_size: medium-sized; d_call: NA; v_call: TRBV7-2; j_call: TRBJ2-3; cdr3_aa: CASSFGRGYTDTQYF; cdr3_nt: TGTGCCAGCAGCTTTGGTCGGGGGTACACAGATACGCAGTATTTT
clone_size: NA; d_call: NA; v_call: TRBV2; j_call: TRBJ1-1; cdr3_aa: CASRPGQPGTEAFF; cdr3_nt: TGTGCCAGCAGGCCGGGACAACCGGGCACTGAAGCTTTCTTT